This T cell receptor (beta chain) originates from a study of blood T cell repertoires in COVID-19. Study information: COVID-19 samples, acute and convalescent, were from the United States, Italy and Spain. Sources were T cells, B-cell-depleted T cells, or PBMCs; the material itself was cDNA or gDNA.

Per the original data handling: Scientists estimated how many nucleated cells there were by amplifying reference gene primers. TCRdb's copy holds only in-frame clones and misses some; the assay was immunoSEQ multiplex PCR. Clonal size and the V and J genes are those of that table, whereas D and trimming came from the DNA. The sample lists some 190,000 clones, approximately 85% occurring once. The ends were cut back, 6 bases at V and 6 bases at J, with 11 bases in the middle. This CDR3 has 11 amino acids. CDR1 DFQATT and CDR2 SNEGSKA come from the germline V gene (reference sequence). This chain uses TRBV20-1 with TRBJ1-1, with D possibly matching TRBD1 (5 bases). This TCR was sampled from a woman aged 55-69 years with acute or convalescent COVID-19. The specimen was peripheral blood. The CDR3 loop is CSARRDAEAFF. CDR3 sequence (DNA): TGCAGTGCCAGGCGGGACGCTGAAGCTTTCTTT.